These 16 T cell receptor beta chains came from one sample sequenced in a study of blood T cell repertoires in COVID-19. TCRdb's copy holds only in-frame clones and misses some; the assay was immunoSEQ multiplex PCR. Seen here are tens of thousands of clones, 88% observed once, and the top ten hold approximately 5%. The sample comprised peripheral blood. All receptors derive from a human donor in a cohort sampled during active COVID-19.

This clone was seen only once. V gene TRBV6-6 combines with J gene TRBJ2-5; 10 bases fit TRBD1. The germline V gene encodes CDR1 MNHNY and CDR2 SVGAGI (reference sequence). V shed 6 bases and J 5 bases; nucleotides not matched to a gene: 9. The CDR3 has 15 amino acids. CDR3 residues: CASSPGQGKVETQYF. The CDR3 DNA follows: TGTGCCAGCAGCCCGGGACAGGGGAAGGTGGAGACCCAGTACTTC.

The chain couples TRBV5-1 to TRBJ2-7; D might be TRBD2 (7 bases). The CDR3 is made up of 16 amino acids. Germline lookup yields CDR1 SGHRS and CDR2 YFSETQ. Trimming cost V 4 bases and J 0 bases, with 17 bases left between them. This CDR3 is CASSRGASQSSYEQYF. For the CDR3, the DNA is TGCGCCAGCAGCCGGGGGGCCAGCCAGAGCTCCTACGAGCAGTACTTC.

The CDR3 region has the DNA TGTGCCAGCAGTACGCCGACAGGGAGCTACGAGCAGTACTTC. It specifies CASSTPTGSYEQYF. The chain uses TRBV6-2 or TRBV6-3 and TRBJ2-7; 7 positions agree with TRBD1. The germline CDR1 and CDR2 sequences are MNHEY and SVGEGT. This CDR3 has 14 amino acids. Trimming at V came to 5 bases and at J to 3 bases, leaving 7 bases not matched to a gene.

The rearrangement links TRBV19 to TRBJ1-1; D might be TRBD1 (6 bases). The CDR3 loop spans 14 amino acids. Germline loops: CDR1 LNHDA, CDR2 SQIVND (reference sequence). The germline V and J ends were trimmed by 3 bases and 1 base, with 9 bases remaining between them. CDR3 nucleotides: TGTGCCAGTAGTATCGAGACAGGGAACACTGAAGCTTTCTTT. This sequence encodes CASSIETGNTEAFF.

The rearrangement joins TRBV6-1 to TRBJ2-7; a possible D gene is TRBD2 (5 bases). Germline V CDR1 and CDR2: MNHNS, SASEGT. CDR3 length equals 14 residues. V lost 0 bases, J lost 2 bases, and 8 bases lay in between. The CDR3 spells CASSEAQRTYEQYF. In DNA form, the CDR3 reads TGTGCCAGCAGTGAAGCGCAGCGGACCTACGAGCAGTACTTC.

The chain links TRBV5-5 to TRBJ2-2; tentatively, D is TRBD1 (5 bases). Germline V gene lookup returns CDR1 SGHKS and CDR2 YYEKEE (reference sequence). Trimming cost V 1 base and J 6 bases, with 13 bases left between them. The CDR3 sequence is 15 residues long. The CDR3 nucleotides are TGTGCCAGCAGCTTGCGCAGGGTAGGTCCCGGGGAGCTGTTTTTT. It codes for CASSLRRVGPGELFF.

The chain links TRBV11-3 to TRBJ2-1, with 7 bases that match TRBD2. The V gene end was trimmed by 1 base and the J gene end by 6 bases; junction bases not matched to a gene: 9. The length of the CDR3 is 16 residues. Germline V gene sequence: CDR1 SGHNT, CDR2 YENEEA. This CDR3 is CASSLGSSGTLNEQFF. DNA for the CDR3: TGTGCCAGCAGCTTAGGATCTAGCGGTACCCTCAATGAGCAGTTCTTC. The full variable domain, in which reference TRBV11-3 and TRBJ2-1 provide the parts outside the CDR3, is EAGVVQSPRYKIIEKKQPVAFWCNPISGHNTLYWYLQNLGQGPELLIRYENEEAVDDSQLPKDRFSAERLKGVDSTLKIQPAELGDSAVYLCASSLGSSGTLNEQFFGPGTRLTVL.

The chain combines TRBV18 with TRBJ1-2, with 11 bases that match TRBD1. The germline gives CDR1 KGHSH, CDR2 LQKENI. The CDR3 extends over 16 amino acids. J gave up 6 bases and V 1 base, and 7 bases lay outside the gene matches. The CDR3 spells CASSPQGQGGDNGYTF. The CDR3, as DNA: TGTGCCAGCTCACCACAGGGACAGGGGGGCGACAATGGCTACACCTTC.

This sequence joins TRBV6-2 or TRBV6-3 and TRBJ1-1; TRBD1 matches 7 bases. Germline CDR1 MNHEY, CDR2 SVGEGT. The CDR3 contains 13 residues. Trimming cost V 6 bases and J 5 bases; bases outside gene matches: 6. The CDR3 DNA sequence: TGTGCCAGCAGCCCTATCAGGGGGACTGAAGCTTTCTTT. Translated: CASSPIRGTEAFF.

The chain employs TRBV4-3 and TRBJ2-3, with 8 bases fitting TRBD2. CDR1 and CDR2 (germline): LGHNA, YSLEER. V gave up 0 bases and J gave up 5 bases; unmatched junction bases: 10. There are 17 residues in the CDR3. The CDR3 protein is CASSQEHAGGAGDTQYF. In DNA, the CDR3 is TGCGCCAGCAGCCAAGAGCACGCCGGGGGGGCCGGAGATACGCAGTATTTT.

V is TRBV5-1 and J is TRBJ2-7; the match to TRBD1 covers 8 bases. Germline values: CDR1 SGHRS, CDR2 YFSETQ. Losses at the gene ends were 3 bases for V and 7 bases for J; bases not matched to a gene: 9. The CDR3 runs to 14 residues. CDR3 amino acids: CASSSQGQEEEQYF. CDR3 bases: TGCGCCAGCAGCTCTCAGGGACAGGAGGAGGAGCAGTACTTC.

CDR3: CASSDTGYGYTF. The CDR3 bases are TGTGCCAGTAGCGACACCGGCTATGGCTACACCTTC. This chain links TRBV6-2 or TRBV6-3 with TRBJ1-2; D uncertain. Per germline, CDR1 MNHEY and CDR2 SVGEGT. Trimming removed 9 bases at V and 4 bases at J, with 12 bases between. The CDR3 loop spans 12 amino acids.

This chain links TRBV12-5 with TRBJ2-5; D is perhaps TRBD1 (6 bases). Germline V gene sequence: CDR1 LGHNT, CDR2 FRNRAP. The CDR3 is 14 amino acids. The V end lost 4 bases, the J end lost 2 bases, and 11 bases lay between the germline ends. DNA of the CDR3: TGTGCTAGTGGTTCGGGACATGAACAAGAGACCCAGTACTTC. Protein: CASGSGHEQETQYF.

CDR3: CASRTGGKYNEQFF. The CDR3 region has the DNA TGTGCCAGCAGAACGGGGGGCAAGTACAATGAGCAGTTCTTC. V is TRBV2 and J is TRBJ2-1; maybe TRBD2 (7 bases). Germline CDR1 SNHLY, CDR2 FYNNEI. V lost 6 bases and J lost 4, with 13 bases in between. The CDR3 totals 14 residues. Filled out from reference TRBV2 and TRBJ2-1, the complete variable domain reads EPEVTQTPSHQVTQMGQEVILRCVPISNHLYFYWYRQILGQKVEFLVSFYNNEISEKSEIFDDQFSVERPDGSNFTLKIRSTKLEDSAMYFCASRTGGKYNEQFFGPGTRLTVL.

This clone was picked up a small number of times. The chain combines TRBV7-2 with TRBJ2-7; D remains ambiguous. Looked up from germline, CDR1 is SGHTA and CDR2 is FQGNSA. Trimming removed 1 base from V and 0 bases from J, with 13 bases in between. CDR3 size: 16 residues. CDR3 coding DNA: TGTGCCAGCAGCTTAGAGATCCAGACTCGCTCCTACGAGCAGTACTTC. It yields the protein CASSLEIQTRSYEQYF.

The rearrangement joins TRBV4-1 to TRBJ2-7; D perhaps matches TRBD1 (5 bases). From germline, CDR1 is MGHRA and CDR2 YSYEKL. V lost 0 bases and J 2 bases, leaving 11 bases between the germline ends. This CDR3 is 15 amino acids long. The CDR3 DNA reads TGCGCCAGCAGCCAAGAGGCAGGGCCCCCCTACGAGCAGTACTTC. Translated, it gives CASSQEAGPPYEQYF.